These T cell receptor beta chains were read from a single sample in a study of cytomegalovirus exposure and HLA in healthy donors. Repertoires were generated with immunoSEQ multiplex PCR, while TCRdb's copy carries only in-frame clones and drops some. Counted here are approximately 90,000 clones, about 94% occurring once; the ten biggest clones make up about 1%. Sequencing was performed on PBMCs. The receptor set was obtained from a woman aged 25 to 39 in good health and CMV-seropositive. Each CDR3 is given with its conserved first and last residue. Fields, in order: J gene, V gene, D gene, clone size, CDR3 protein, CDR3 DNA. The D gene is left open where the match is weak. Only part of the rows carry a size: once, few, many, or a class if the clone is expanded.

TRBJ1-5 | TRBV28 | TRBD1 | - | CASRTGGWQPQHF | TGTGCCAGCCGGACAGGGGGTTGGCAGCCCCAGCATTTT
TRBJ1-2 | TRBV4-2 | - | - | CASSQDFQGRRGYTF | TGTGCCAGCAGCCAAGATTTTCAGGGGCGCCGGGGCTACACCTTC
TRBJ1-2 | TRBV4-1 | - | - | CASSQEVYYGYTF | TGCGCCAGCAGCCAAGAAGTCTATTATGGCTACACCTTC
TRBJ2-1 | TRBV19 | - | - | CASSLRTGPEQFF | TGTGCCAGTAGTCTTCGAACAGGGCCAGAGCAGTTCTTC
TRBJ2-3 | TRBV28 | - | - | CASSLGLQDTQYF | TGTGCCAGCAGTTTGGGCCTTCAAGATACGCAGTATTTT
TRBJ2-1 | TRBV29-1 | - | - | CSVGPPRREQFF | TGCAGCGTTGGCCCCCCGAGGAGGGAGCAGTTCTTC
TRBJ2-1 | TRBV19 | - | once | CASSTWQNEQFF | TGTGCCAGTAGTACGTGGCAAAATGAGCAGTTCTTC
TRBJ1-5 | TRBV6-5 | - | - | CASRPGTNNQPQHF | TGTGCCAGCAGGCCCGGGACAAATAATCAGCCCCAGCATTTT
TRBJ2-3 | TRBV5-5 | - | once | CASSPAAVSPSTGTQYF | TGTGCCAGCAGCCCAGCGGCGGTCTCACCCTCGACGGGTACGCAGTATTTT
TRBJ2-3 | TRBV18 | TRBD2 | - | CASSPQLAGSTDTQYF | TGTGCCAGCTCACCGCAACTAGCGGGGTCCACAGATACGCAGTATTTT
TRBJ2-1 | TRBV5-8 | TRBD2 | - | CASSPGTSGRYNEQFF | TGTGCCAGCAGCCCCGGGACTAGCGGGAGGTACAATGAGCAGTTCTTC
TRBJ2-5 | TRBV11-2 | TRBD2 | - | CASSLGELAGGRWETQYF | TGTGCCAGCAGCTTAGGGGAACTAGCGGGAGGGCGATGGGAGACCCAGTACTTC
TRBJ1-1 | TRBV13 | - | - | CASRTWGRGKYGTEAFF | TGTGCCAGCAGGACGTGGGGCAGGGGAAAGTATGGGACTGAAGCTTTCTTT
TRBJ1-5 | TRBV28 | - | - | CASSAGDQPQHF | TGTGCCAGCAGTGCAGGTGATCAGCCCCAGCATTTT
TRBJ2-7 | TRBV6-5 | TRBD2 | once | CASTNSGLPYEQYF | TGTGCCAGCACCAACTCGGGACTACCCTACGAGCAGTACTTC
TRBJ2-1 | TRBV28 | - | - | CASSSHSLARDYNEQFF | TGTGCCAGCAGTTCGCACTCTCTAGCGAGGGACTACAATGAGCAGTTCTTC
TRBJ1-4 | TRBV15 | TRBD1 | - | CATSSAQTGDNEKLFF | TGTGCCACCAGCAGTGCTCAGACAGGGGATAATGAAAAACTGTTTTTT
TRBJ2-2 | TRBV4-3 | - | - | CASSQDHQGANTGELFF | TGCGCCAGCAGCCAAGATCATCAGGGTGCGAACACCGGGGAGCTGTTTTTT
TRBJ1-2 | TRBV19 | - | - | CASSIRGSVAGHNYGYTF | TGTGCCAGTAGTATAAGGGGAAGCGTCGCTGGACATAACTATGGCTACACCTTC
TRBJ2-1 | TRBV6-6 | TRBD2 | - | CASSQPGLATAQFF | TGTGCCAGCAGTCAACCGGGACTAGCGACGGCGCAGTTCTTC
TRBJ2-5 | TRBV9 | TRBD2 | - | CASSLSGGGETQYF | TGTGCCAGCAGCTTGTCGGGGGGTGGAGAGACCCAGTACTTC
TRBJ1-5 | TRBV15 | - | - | CATSRGTADNQPQHF | TGTGCCACCAGCAGAGGGACAGCCGACAATCAGCCCCAGCATTTT
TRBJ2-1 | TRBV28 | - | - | CASSLTSELYNEQFF | TGTGCCAGCAGTCTGACTAGTGAATTATACAATGAGCAGTTCTTC
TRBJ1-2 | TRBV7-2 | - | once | CASSLVPGRRSYGYTF | TGTGCCAGCAGCTTAGTCCCTGGCAGGCGAAGCTATGGCTACACCTTC
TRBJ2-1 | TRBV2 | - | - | CASRRDTQNEQFF | TGTGCCAGCAGACGGGACACCCAAAATGAGCAGTTCTTC
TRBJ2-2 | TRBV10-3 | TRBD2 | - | CAISDITSGRGPGELFF | TGTGCCATCAGTGACATTACTAGCGGGAGGGGACCCGGGGAGCTGTTTTTT
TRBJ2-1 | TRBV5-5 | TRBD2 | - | CASSTLLGTTYNEQFF | TGTGCCAGCAGCACCCTCCTCGGGACTACCTACAATGAGCAGTTCTTC
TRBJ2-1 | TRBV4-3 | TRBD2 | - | CASSQEWRVGLAGRFF | TGCGCCAGCAGCCAAGAGTGGAGGGTCGGACTAGCGGGACGGTTCTTC
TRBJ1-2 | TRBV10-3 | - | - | CAIRFLGGYGYTF | TGTGCCATCAGGTTCCTCGGGGGCTATGGCTACACCTTC
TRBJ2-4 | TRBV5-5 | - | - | CASSSTPIAKNIQYF | TGTGCCAGCAGCTCCACACCCATAGCCAAAAACATTCAGTACTTC
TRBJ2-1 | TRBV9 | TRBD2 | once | CASSPKVTSGHNEQFF | TGTGCCAGCAGCCCTAAGGTGACTAGCGGTCACAATGAGCAGTTCTTC
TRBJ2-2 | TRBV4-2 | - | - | CASRPRQDGGRGELFF | TGTGCCAGCAGGCCCAGGCAGGATGGGGGCAGGGGGGAGCTGTTTTTT
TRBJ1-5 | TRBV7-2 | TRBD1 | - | CASSLAGTGRNQPQHF | TGTGCCAGCAGCTTAGCGGGGACAGGGCGCAATCAGCCCCAGCATTTT
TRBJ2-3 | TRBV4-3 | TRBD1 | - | CASSQALGQGAGDTQYF | TGCGCCAGCAGCCAAGCTCTGGGACAGGGGGCGGGAGATACGCAGTATTTT
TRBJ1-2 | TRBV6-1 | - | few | CASTPLKGYGYTF | TGTGCCAGCACTCCCCTGAAGGGGTATGGCTACACCTTC
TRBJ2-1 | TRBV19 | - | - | CASSRIIRGPNNEQFF | TGTGCCAGTAGTCGTATTATCAGGGGACCGAACAATGAGCAGTTCTTC
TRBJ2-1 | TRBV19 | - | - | CASTGRGTHNEQFF | TGTGCCAGTACGGGCAGGGGTACTCACAATGAGCAGTTCTTC
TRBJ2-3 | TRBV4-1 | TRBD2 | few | CASSQVTSGTSTDTQYF | TGCGCCAGCAGCCAAGTGACTAGCGGAACGAGCACAGATACGCAGTATTTT
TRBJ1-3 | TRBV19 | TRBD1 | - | CASRPGQGSNTIYF | TGTGCCAGTAGACCGGGACAGGGTTCCAACACCATATATTTT
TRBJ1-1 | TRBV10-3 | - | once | CAIGESRGRNTEAFF | TGTGCCATCGGCGAGTCTAGGGGGAGGAACACTGAAGCTTTCTTT
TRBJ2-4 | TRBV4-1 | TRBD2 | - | CASSHGLAGGAKNIQYF | TGCGCCAGCAGCCACGGACTAGCGGGAGGCGCCAAAAACATTCAGTACTTC
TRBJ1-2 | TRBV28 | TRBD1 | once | CASSLIDQGAPGYTF | TGTGCCAGCAGTTTAATTGATCAGGGGGCGCCTGGCTACACCTTC
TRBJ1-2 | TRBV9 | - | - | CASSVAEGDVDYGYTF | TGTGCCAGCAGCGTAGCGGAAGGAGACGTGGACTATGGCTACACCTTC
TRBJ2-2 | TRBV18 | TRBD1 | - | CASSQRTGNTGELFF | TGTGCCAGCTCGCAACGGACAGGGAACACCGGGGAGCTGTTTTTT
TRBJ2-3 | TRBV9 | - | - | CASSVGSEADTQYF | TGTGCCAGCAGCGTAGGGAGTGAGGCAGATACGCAGTATTTT
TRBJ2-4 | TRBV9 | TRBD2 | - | CASSVGARGSDIQYF | TGTGCCAGCAGCGTAGGAGCTCGCGGGAGTGACATTCAGTACTTC
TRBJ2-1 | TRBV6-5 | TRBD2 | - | CASSYSSGRSYNEQFF | TGTGCCAGCAGTTACTCTAGCGGGAGATCCTACAATGAGCAGTTCTTC
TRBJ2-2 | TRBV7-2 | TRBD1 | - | CASSPRTGGSTGELFF | TGTGCCAGCAGCCCCCGGACAGGGGGCAGCACCGGGGAGCTGTTTTTT
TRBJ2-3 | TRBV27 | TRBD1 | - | CASKIRDREFPDTQYF | TGTGCCAGCAAAATCCGGGACAGGGAATTTCCAGATACGCAGTATTTT
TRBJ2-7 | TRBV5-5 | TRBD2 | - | CASSHPFWTGGGRDYYEQYF | TGTGCCAGCAGCCACCCCTTTTGGACAGGAGGCGGGAGGGACTACTACGAGCAGTACTTC
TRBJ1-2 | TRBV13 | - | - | CASSLAAGQSYGYTF | TGTGCCAGCAGCTTAGCCGCCGGACAGTCCTATGGCTACACCTTC
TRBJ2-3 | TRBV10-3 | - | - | CAANSPGSTDTQYF | TGTGCCGCCAACTCCCCGGGTAGCACAGATACGCAGTATTTT
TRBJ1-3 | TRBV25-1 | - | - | CASISPGFGNTIYF | TGTGCCAGCATCTCTCCAGGGTTCGGAAACACCATATATTTT
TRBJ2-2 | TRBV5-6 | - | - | CASSLSLTGELFF | TGTGCCAGCAGCTTGAGCCTAACCGGGGAGCTGTTTTTT
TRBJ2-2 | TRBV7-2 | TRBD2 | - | CASSLLAGGNTGELFF | TGTGCCAGCAGCTTACTAGCGGGAGGGAACACCGGGGAGCTGTTTTTT
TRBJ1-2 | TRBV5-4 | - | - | CASSLFREYGYTF | TGTGCCAGCAGCTTGTTTCGAGAATATGGCTACACCTTC
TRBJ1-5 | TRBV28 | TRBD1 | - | CASSPTGVWEYSNQPQHF | TGTGCCAGCAGTCCAACAGGGGTCTGGGAGTATAGCAATCAGCCCCAGCATTTT
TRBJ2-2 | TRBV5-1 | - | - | CASSAVGEQAGELFF | TGCGCCAGCAGCGCTGTCGGGGAGCAGGCCGGGGAGCTGTTTTTT
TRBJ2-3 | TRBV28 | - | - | CASRETGDTQYF | TGTGCCAGCCGGGAAACGGGAGATACGCAGTATTTT
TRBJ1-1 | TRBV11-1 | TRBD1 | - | CASSSGQENTEAFF | TGTGCCAGCAGCTCGGGACAGGAGAACACTGAAGCTTTCTTT